This T cell receptor beta chain emerged from a study of OX40 agonist ivuxolimab in advanced cancers. Study observations and caveats: CD8+ T cells were the subset that, on average, had more expanded clones than CD4+.

The CDR3 contains 17 residues. Per germline, CDR1 SGHVS and CDR2 FQNEAQ. Trimming removed 5 bases from V and 0 bases from J; junction bases left unmatched: 9. Profiled with immunoSEQ multiplex PCR; TCRdb holds only in-frame clones, not every one. Of under 50,000 clones in the sample, about 88% are singletons; the top ten hold about 8%. As regards this clone: What it binds is not known.

The receptor's source is an adult with an advanced solid tumor such as melanoma, head and neck, liver or kidney cancer. The rearrangement joins TRBV7-8 to TRBJ2-2; 7 nucleotides agree with TRBD1. The source was CD4+ or CD8+ T cells sorted from blood, collected in a trial of the OX40 agonist ivuxolimab. CDR3 sequence (DNA): TGTGCCAGCAGCCCCAGGCCCGACAGGGCGAACACCGGGGAGCTGTTTTTT. It yields the protein CASSPRPDRANTGELFF.